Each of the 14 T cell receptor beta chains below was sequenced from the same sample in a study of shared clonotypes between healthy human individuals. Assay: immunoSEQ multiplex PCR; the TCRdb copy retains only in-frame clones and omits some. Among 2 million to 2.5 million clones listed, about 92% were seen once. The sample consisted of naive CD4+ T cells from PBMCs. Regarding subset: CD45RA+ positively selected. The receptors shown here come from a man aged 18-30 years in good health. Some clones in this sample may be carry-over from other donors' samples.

The DNA of the CDR3 is TGTGCCAGCAGCGAGAGGGGCATAGCGGGAGAGGGCGAGACCCAGTACTTC. Its protein is CASSERGIAGEGETQYF. The V and J genes are TRBV9 and TRBJ2-5; 9 bases fit TRBD2. The CDR3 sequence is 17 residues long. J was trimmed by 5 bases and V by 3 bases; bases with no gene match: 14. Germline V gene lookup returns CDR1 SGDLS and CDR2 YYNGEE.

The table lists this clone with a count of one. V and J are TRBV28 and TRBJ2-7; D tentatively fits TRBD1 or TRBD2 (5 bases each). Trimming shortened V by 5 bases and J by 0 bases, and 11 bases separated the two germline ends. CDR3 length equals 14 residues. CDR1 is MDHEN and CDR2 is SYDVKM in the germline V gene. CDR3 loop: CASSGDQLSYEQYF. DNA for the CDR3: TGTGCCAGCAGTGGGGACCAGCTCTCCTACGAGCAGTACTTC.

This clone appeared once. The CDR3 sequence is CASSLWTGGWGEQYF. The CDR3 coding sequence is TGTGCCAGCAGCCTATGGACAGGGGGCTGGGGCGAGCAGTACTTC. This chain connects TRBV14 to TRBJ2-7; 11 nucleotides agree with TRBD1. This CDR3 spans 15 amino acids. Germline CDR1 reads SGHDN; CDR2 reads FVKESK. V dropped 4 bases and J dropped 6; count of bases not matched to a gene: 8.

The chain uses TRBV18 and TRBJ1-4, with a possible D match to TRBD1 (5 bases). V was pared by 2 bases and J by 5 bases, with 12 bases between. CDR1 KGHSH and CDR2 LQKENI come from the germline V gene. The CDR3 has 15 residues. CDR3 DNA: TGTGCCAGCTCACCAATTAGGGAGGGGAATGAAAAACTGTTTTTT. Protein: CASSPIREGNEKLFF.

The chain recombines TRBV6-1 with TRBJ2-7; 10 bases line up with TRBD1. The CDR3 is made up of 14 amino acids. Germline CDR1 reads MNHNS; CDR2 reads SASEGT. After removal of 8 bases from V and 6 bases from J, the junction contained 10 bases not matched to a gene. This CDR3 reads CASGDRGTTFEQYF. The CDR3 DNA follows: TGTGCCAGCGGGGACAGGGGTACTACTTTCGAGCAGTACTTC.

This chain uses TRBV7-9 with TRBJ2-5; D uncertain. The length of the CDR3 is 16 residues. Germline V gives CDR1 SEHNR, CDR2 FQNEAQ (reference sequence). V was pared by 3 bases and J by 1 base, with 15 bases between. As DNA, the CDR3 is TGTGCCAGCAGCTTCCCGCAAGCCAGCACCCAAGAGACCCAGTACTTC. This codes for CASSFPQASTQETQYF.

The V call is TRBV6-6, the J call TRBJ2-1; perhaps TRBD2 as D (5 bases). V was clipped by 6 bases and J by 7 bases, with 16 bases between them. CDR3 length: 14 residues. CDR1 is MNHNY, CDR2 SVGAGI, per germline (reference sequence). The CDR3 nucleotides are TGTGCCAGCAGCCCCCAACTAGGACGGAATGAGCAGTTCTTC. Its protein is CASSPQLGRNEQFF.

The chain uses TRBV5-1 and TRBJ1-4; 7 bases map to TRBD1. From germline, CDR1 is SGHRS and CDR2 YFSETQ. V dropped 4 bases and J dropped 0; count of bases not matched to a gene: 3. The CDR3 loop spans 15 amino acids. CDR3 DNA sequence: TGCGCCAGCAGCACTGGGACAGCAACTAATGAAAAACTGTTTTTT. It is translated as CASSTGTATNEKLFF.

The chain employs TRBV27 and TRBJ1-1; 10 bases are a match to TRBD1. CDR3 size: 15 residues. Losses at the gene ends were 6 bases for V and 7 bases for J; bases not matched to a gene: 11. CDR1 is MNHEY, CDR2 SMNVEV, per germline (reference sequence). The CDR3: CASRGLRDRGGEAFF. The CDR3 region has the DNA TGTGCCAGCAGGGGGCTCCGGGACAGGGGAGGTGAAGCTTTCTTT.

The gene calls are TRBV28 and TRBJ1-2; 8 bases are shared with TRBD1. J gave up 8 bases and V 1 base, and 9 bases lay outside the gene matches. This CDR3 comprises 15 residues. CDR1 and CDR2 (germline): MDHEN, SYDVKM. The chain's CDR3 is CASSLYGRRGHGYTF. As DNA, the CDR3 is TGTGCCAGCAGTTTATATGGGCGCAGGGGGCACGGCTACACCTTC.

The CDR3 here is CASSPGGASGVVDTQYF. The CDR3 nucleotides read TGTGCCAGCAGCCCGGGGGGTGCATCGGGAGTTGTAGATACGCAGTATTTT. The chain has TRBV5-4 and TRBJ2-3, with 7 bases lining up with TRBD2. CDR1 SGHNT and CDR2 YYREEE come from the germline V gene (reference sequence). J was trimmed by 5 bases and V by 4 bases; bases with no gene match: 16. This CDR3 is 17 amino acids long.

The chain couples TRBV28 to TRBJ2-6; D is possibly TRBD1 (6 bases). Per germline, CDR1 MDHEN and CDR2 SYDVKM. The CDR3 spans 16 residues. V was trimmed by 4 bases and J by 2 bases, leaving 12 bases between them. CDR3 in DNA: TGTGCCAGCAGTTGGGGGCGAGGGACTGGGGCCAACGTCCTGACTTTC. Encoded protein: CASSWGRGTGANVLTF. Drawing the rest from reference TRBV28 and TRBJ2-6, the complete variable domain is DVKVTQSSRYLVKRTGEKVFLECVQDMDHENMFWYRQDPGLGLRLIYFSYDVKMKEKGDIPEGYSVSREKKERFSLILESASTNQTSMYLCASSWGRGTGANVLTFGAGSRLTVL.

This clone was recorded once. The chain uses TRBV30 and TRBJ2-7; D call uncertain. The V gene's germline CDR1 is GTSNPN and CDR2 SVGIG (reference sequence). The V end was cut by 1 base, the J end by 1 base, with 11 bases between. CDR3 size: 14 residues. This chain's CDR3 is CAWSASGISYEQYF. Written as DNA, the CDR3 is TGTGCCTGGAGTGCGTCAGGTATATCCTACGAGCAGTACTTC.

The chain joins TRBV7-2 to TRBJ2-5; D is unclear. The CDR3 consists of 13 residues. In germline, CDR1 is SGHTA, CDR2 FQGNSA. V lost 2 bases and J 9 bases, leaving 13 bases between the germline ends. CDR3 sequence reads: CASSLSSLTAQYF. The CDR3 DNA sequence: TGTGCCAGCAGCTTAAGCAGTCTAACTGCCCAGTACTTC.